The 16 T cell receptor beta chains in this list originate from one sample, sequenced in a study of T cells in pancreatic ductal adenocarcinoma. The selected patients with pancreatic ductal adenocarcinoma had surgery but no neoadjuvant therapy. Clones were sequenced by immunoSEQ multiplex PCR, and TCRdb holds only the in-frame ones, with some missing. This sample yields over 15,000 clones, of which more than 75% are seen a single time; approximately 17% belongs to the top ten. Sequenced sample: PBMCs. These receptors were taken from a human donor with pancreatic ductal adenocarcinoma.

The J gene is TRBJ2-1, the V gene TRBV27; 10 bases agree with TRBD2. In germline, CDR1 is MNHEY, CDR2 SMNVEV (reference sequence). There are 20 residues in the CDR3. Trimming removed 3 bases from V and 4 bases from J; junction bases left unmatched: 18. The CDR3 protein is CASSLDPGLARGPPYNEQFF. DNA for the CDR3: TGTGCCAGCAGTTTGGATCCGGGACTAGCGAGAGGACCTCCTTACAATGAGCAGTTCTTC.

This clone was detected only once. This chain uses TRBV7-2 with TRBJ1-6; unclear D gene. The germline V gene encodes CDR1 SGHTA and CDR2 FQGNSA. The CDR3 sequence is 13 residues long. V was cut by 0 bases and J by 9 bases, with 6 bases left in between. The CDR3 sequence is CASSLAESSPLHF. CDR3 coding DNA: TGTGCCAGCAGCTTAGCGGAAAGTTCACCCCTCCACTTT.

The chain uses TRBV18 and TRBJ2-7; no clear D. The ends were cut back, 1 base at V and 7 bases at J, with 17 bases in the middle. Germline lookup yields CDR1 KGHSH and CDR2 LQKENI. This CDR3 is 15 amino acids long. CDR3 sequence: CASSPLNLISTEQYF. CDR3 DNA sequence: TGTGCCAGCTCACCACTTAATCTGATTTCGACGGAGCAGTACTTC.

This chain links TRBV28 with TRBJ1-1, with 9 bases aligning to TRBD1. CDR3 length: 14 amino acids. Germline CDR1 reads MDHEN; CDR2 reads SYDVKM. Trimming removed 7 bases from V and 5 bases from J; junction bases left unmatched: 8. The CDR3 is CASTTGGYGTEAFF. As DNA, the CDR3 is TGTGCCAGCACCACAGGGGGCTATGGGACTGAAGCTTTCTTT.

CDR3 DNA sequence: TGCAGCGTTGAAGATCTGGGACTAGCATCGCAGTATTTT. It encodes CSVEDLGLASQYF. V is TRBV29-1 and J is TRBJ2-3; 9 nucleotides agree with TRBD2. Germline values: CDR1 SQVTM, CDR2 ANQGSEA. V dropped 0 bases and J dropped 10; count of bases not matched to a gene: 5. This CDR3 contains 13 residues.

This chain connects TRBV28 to TRBJ1-2, with unresolved D. Germline-derived CDR1 and CDR2 are MDHEN and SYDVKM. Trimming cost V 8 bases and J 0 bases, with 10 bases left between them. CDR3 size: 13 residues. In nucleotides, the CDR3 is TGTGCCAGCGAGGCAGAAGCTAACTATGGCTACACCTTC. This sequence encodes CASEAEANYGYTF.

V and J are TRBV7-8 and TRBJ2-7; either TRBD1 or TRBD2 may supply D (5 bases each). The V gene's germline CDR1 is SGHVS and CDR2 FQNEAQ. Trimming took off 2 bases at V and 5 bases at J, with 16 bases between the two ends. This CDR3 is 15 amino acids long. CDR3 protein: CASSLRRDPSHEQYF. The CDR3 region has the DNA TGTGCCAGCAGCTTACGCAGGGACCCGAGCCACGAGCAGTACTTC. Complete variable domain (other parts from reference TRBV7-8 and TRBJ2-7): GAGVSQSPRYKVAKRGQDVALRCDPISGHVSLFWYQQALGQGPEFLTYFQNEAQLDKSGLPSDRFFAERPEGSVSTLKIQRTQQEDSAVYLCASSLRRDPSHEQYFGPGTRLTVT.

CDR3 bases: TGTGCCAGCAGTTACGGGGGAGGGGGACAGGGGGCGCTTGAGGAGACCCAGTACTTC. Residues: CASSYGGGGQGALEETQYF. This chain uses TRBV28 with TRBJ2-5; 12 positions match TRBD1. CDR1 is MDHEN and CDR2 is SYDVKM in the germline V gene. The CDR3 loop spans 19 amino acids. Trimming cost V 4 bases and J 5 bases; bases outside gene matches: 17.

V and J are TRBV9 and TRBJ1-2; D gene uncertain. V lost 3 bases, J lost 0 bases, and 24 bases lay in between. Germline V gene lookup returns CDR1 SGDLS and CDR2 YYNGEE. The CDR3 loop spans 19 amino acids. CDR3 region: CASSDPREVLPHANYGYTF. The CDR3 nucleotides read TGTGCCAGCAGCGACCCCCGTGAGGTCCTACCACATGCTAACTATGGCTACACCTTC.

This chain uses TRBV7-9 with TRBJ2-5, with 11 positions matching TRBD2. The V gene end was trimmed by 5 bases and the J gene end by 9 bases; junction bases not matched to a gene: 11. This CDR3 is 15 amino acids long. Germline V CDR1 and CDR2: SEHNR, FQNEAQ (reference sequence). The CDR3 is CASSLTSGGYPSQYF. CDR3 bases: TGTGCCAGCAGCCTAACTAGCGGGGGTTACCCGTCCCAGTACTTC. Supplemented by reference TRBV7-9 and TRBJ2-5, the full variable domain reads DTGVSQNPRHKITKRGQNVTFRCDPISEHNRLYWYRQTLGQGPEFLTYFQNEAQLEKSRLLSDRFSAERPKGSFSTLEIQRTEQGDSAMYLCASSLTSGGYPSQYFGPGTRLLVL.

The chain combines TRBV2 with TRBJ2-7; 8 positions match TRBD1. V lost 6 bases to trimming and J lost 11 bases; unmatched junction nucleotides: 6. The CDR3 is 11 amino acids. Germline V gives CDR1 SNHLY, CDR2 FYNNEI. In DNA form, the CDR3 reads TGTGCCAGCAGGTCAGGGGGCGCGGAGTACTTC. Its translation is CASRSGGAEYF.

J is TRBJ1-2 and V is TRBV28, with 8 bases matching TRBD1. Unmatched junction bases numbered 8, after V lost 7 bases and J lost 1 base. The germline V gene encodes CDR1 MDHEN and CDR2 SYDVKM. CDR3 size: 15 residues. The CDR3 here is CASISGGAGNYGYTF. The DNA for the CDR3 is TGTGCCAGCATTTCAGGGGGCGCGGGTAACTATGGCTACACCTTC.

V is TRBV30 and J is TRBJ2-5; D remains ambiguous. Germline lookup yields CDR1 GTSNPN and CDR2 SVGIG (reference sequence). The CDR3 loop spans 14 amino acids. V was pared by 3 bases and J by 5 bases, with 16 bases between. The CDR3 region is CAWRSRAPQETQYF. The CDR3 region has the DNA TGTGCCTGGAGATCAAGGGCACCCCAGGAGACCCAGTACTTC.

The chain links TRBV4-1 to TRBJ1-5, with D perhaps matching TRBD1 (5 bases). Germline CDR1 is MGHRA and CDR2 is YSYEKL. V lost 5 bases to trimming and J lost 0 bases, with 11 bases between them. There are 15 residues in the CDR3. The DNA for the CDR3 is TGCGCCAGCAGCTACCGACAGTATAGCAATCAGCCCCAGCATTTT. Protein sequence: CASSYRQYSNQPQHF.

The CDR3: CASSLGGLPGNEQFF. The CDR3 nucleotides read TGTGCCAGCAGCTTAGGGGGACTCCCTGGAAATGAGCAGTTCTTC. The genes are TRBV7-2 and TRBJ2-1, with a tentative D call TRBD2 (6 bases). V lost 1 base and J 7 bases, leaving 14 bases between the germline ends. This CDR3 region has 15 residues. Germline lookup yields CDR1 SGHTA and CDR2 FQGNSA.

The gene calls are TRBV13 and TRBJ1-2; TRBD1 aligns across 12 bases. Germline CDR1 PRHDT, CDR2 FYEKMQ (reference sequence). The CDR3 has 19 amino acids. V shed 5 bases, J shed 0 bases, and the junction held 13 bases outside the gene matches. CDR3 in amino acids: CASSLGTGGVRGANYGYTF. The CDR3 bases are TGTGCCAGCAGCCTGGGGACAGGGGGCGTCCGTGGGGCTAACTATGGCTACACCTTC. Looking up the rest from reference TRBV13 and TRBJ1-2 gives the full variable domain: AAGVIQSPRHLIKEKRETATLKCYPIPRHDTVYWYQQGPGQDPQFLISFYEKMQSDKGSIPDRFSAQQFSDYHSELNMSSLELGDSALYFCASSLGTGGVRGANYGYTFGSGTRLTVV.